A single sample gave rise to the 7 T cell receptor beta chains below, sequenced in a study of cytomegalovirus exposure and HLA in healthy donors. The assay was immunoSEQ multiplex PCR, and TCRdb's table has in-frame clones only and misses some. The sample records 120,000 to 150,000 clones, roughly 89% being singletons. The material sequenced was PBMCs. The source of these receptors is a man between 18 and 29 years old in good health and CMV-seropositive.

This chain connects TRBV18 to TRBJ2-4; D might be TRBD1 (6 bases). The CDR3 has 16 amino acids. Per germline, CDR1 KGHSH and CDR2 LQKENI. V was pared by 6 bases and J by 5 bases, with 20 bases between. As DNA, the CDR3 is TGTGCCAGCTCCCCCGGTAGCAGGGGTGGTCAAAACATTCAGTACTTC. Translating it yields CASSPGSRGGQNIQYF.

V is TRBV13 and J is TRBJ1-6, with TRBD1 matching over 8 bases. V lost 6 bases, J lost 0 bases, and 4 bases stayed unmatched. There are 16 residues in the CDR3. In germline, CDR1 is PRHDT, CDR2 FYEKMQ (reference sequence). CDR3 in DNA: TGTGCCAGCAGATCTACAGGGGGCTCCTATAATTCACCCCTCCACTTT. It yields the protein CASRSTGGSYNSPLHF.

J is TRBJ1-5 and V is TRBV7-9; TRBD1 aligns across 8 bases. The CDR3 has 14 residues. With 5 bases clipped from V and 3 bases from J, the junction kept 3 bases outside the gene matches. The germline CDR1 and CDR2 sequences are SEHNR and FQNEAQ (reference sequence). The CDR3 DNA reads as TGTGCCAGCAGCGCGACAGGGGACAATCAGCCCCAGCATTTT. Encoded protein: CASSATGDNQPQHF.

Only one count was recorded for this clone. The CDR3 DNA is TGTGCCAGCAGCGCCCTGACAGGAGGTAGCTCCTACGAGCAGTACTTC. It yields the protein CASSALTGGSSYEQYF. The rearrangement uses TRBV13 and TRBJ2-7; tentative D call: TRBD1 (6 bases). V was shortened by 5 bases and J by 0 bases, with 17 bases between the two germline ends. CDR3 size: 16 residues. Germline lookup yields CDR1 PRHDT and CDR2 FYEKMQ (reference sequence).

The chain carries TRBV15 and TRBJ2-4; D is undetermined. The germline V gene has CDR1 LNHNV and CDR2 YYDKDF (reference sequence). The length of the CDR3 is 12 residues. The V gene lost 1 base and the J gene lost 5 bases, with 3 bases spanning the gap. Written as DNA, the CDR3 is TGTGCCACCAGCAGAGTAGAAAACATTCAGTACTTC. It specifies CATSRVENIQYF.

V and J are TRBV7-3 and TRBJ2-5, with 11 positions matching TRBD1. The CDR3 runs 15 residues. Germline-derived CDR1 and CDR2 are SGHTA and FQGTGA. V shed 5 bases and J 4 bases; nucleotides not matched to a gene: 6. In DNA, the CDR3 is TGTGCCAGCAGCCCCTGGGGACAGGGGGGAGAGACCCAGTACTTC. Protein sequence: CASSPWGQGGETQYF. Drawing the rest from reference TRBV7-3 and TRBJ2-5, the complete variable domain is GAGVSQTPSNKVTEKGKYVELRCDPISGHTALYWYRQSLGQGPEFLIYFQGTGAADDSGLPNDRFFAVRPEGSVSTLKIQRTERGDSAVYLCASSPWGQGGETQYFGPGTRLLVL.

The CDR3 spells CASSVATRAYANTGELFF. Here the CDR3 DNA reads TGTGCCAGCAGCGTAGCTACGCGGGCTTACGCGAACACCGGGGAGCTGTTTTTT. V and J are TRBV9 and TRBJ2-2, with TRBD2 as a possible D gene (5 bases). The V gene lost 0 bases and the J gene lost 0 bases, with 15 bases spanning the gap. CDR1 is SGDLS, CDR2 YYNGEE, per germline. This CDR3 has 18 amino acids.